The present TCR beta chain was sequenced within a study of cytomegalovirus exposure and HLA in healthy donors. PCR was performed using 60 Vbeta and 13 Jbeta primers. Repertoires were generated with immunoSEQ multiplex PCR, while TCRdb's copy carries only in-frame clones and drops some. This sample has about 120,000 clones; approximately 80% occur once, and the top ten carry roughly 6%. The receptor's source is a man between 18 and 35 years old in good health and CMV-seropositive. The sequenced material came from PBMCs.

CDR3 sequence (DNA): TGTGCCAGCAGCGACCGACAGGGGGCTCACCTATACTACACCTTC. It codes for CASSDRQGAHLYYTF. This chain uses TRBV5-4 with TRBJ1-2, with TRBD1 matching over 10 bases. After removal of 4 bases from V and 10 bases from J, the junction contained 13 bases not matched to a gene. CDR3 size: 15 residues. Germline CDR1 SGHNT, CDR2 YYREEE (reference sequence).